One sample yielded the 19 T cell receptor beta chains listed below, sequenced in a study of OX40 agonist ivuxolimab in advanced cancers. Using immunoSEQ multiplex PCR, the repertoire was profiled, and TCRdb retains in-frame clones only, with some absent. The sample lists more than 45,000 clones, 90% to 95% occurring once. Sample: CD4+ or CD8+ T cells sorted from blood, taken in a trial of the OX40 agonist ivuxolimab. The receptor set was obtained from an adult with an advanced solid tumor such as melanoma, head and neck, liver or kidney cancer.

The chain is built from TRBV7-9 and TRBJ2-1; D possibly matches TRBD1 or TRBD2 (5 bases each). Germline loops: CDR1 SEHNR, CDR2 FQNEAQ (reference sequence). The CDR3 is 15 amino acids. Trimming stripped 5 bases from V and 4 bases from J, with 15 bases between. The CDR3 protein is CASSLGTPLYNEQFF. The DNA for the CDR3 is TGTGCCAGCAGCCTAGGGACGCCCTTATACAATGAGCAGTTCTTC. The full variable domain, rest sourced from reference TRBV7-9 and TRBJ2-1, is DTGVSQNPRHKITKRGQNVTFRCDPISEHNRLYWYRQTLGQGPEFLTYFQNEAQLEKSRLLSDRFSAERPKGSFSTLEIQRTEQGDSAMYLCASSLGTPLYNEQFFGPGTRLTVL.

The chain joins TRBV4-1 to TRBJ1-5; tentatively, D is TRBD1 (6 bases). This CDR3 has 16 amino acids. Germline V gene data show CDR1 as MGHRA and CDR2 as YSYEKL. With 0 bases removed from V and 7 bases from J, the gap between germline ends came to 16 bases. CDR3: CASSQDTDSVGQPQHF. The CDR3 DNA follows: TGCGCCAGCAGCCAAGATACGGACAGCGTGGGACAGCCCCAGCATTTT.

The chain combines TRBV9 with TRBJ1-1; D gene uncertain. The CDR3 is made up of 12 amino acids. The V and J ends lost 3 bases and 2 bases respectively, with 5 bases between them. Germline V CDR1 and CDR2: SGDLS, YYNGEE. This CDR3 reads CASSGVNTEAFF. CDR3 bases: TGTGCCAGCAGCGGAGTCAACACTGAAGCTTTCTTT.

The V gene is TRBV12-5, the J gene TRBJ2-2; 12 bases align to TRBD2. Germline V CDR1 and CDR2: LGHNT, FRNRAP. J was trimmed by 6 bases and V by 3 bases; bases with no gene match: 8. This CDR3 region has 17 residues. CDR3 residues: CASGFLLTSGRSGELFF. The CDR3 nucleotides read TGTGCTAGTGGTTTCCTACTGACTAGCGGGAGATCCGGGGAGCTGTTTTTT.

This chain joins TRBV9 and TRBJ2-6; 7 bases line up with TRBD2. CDR3 length: 17 residues. V dropped 5 bases and J dropped 0; count of bases not matched to a gene: 8. CDR1 and CDR2 from the germline V gene are SGDLS and YYNGEE. CDR3 in amino acids: CASRGTNLYSGANVLTF. CDR3 DNA sequence: TGTGCCAGCAGAGGGACTAACCTTTACTCTGGGGCCAACGTCCTGACTTTC.

This chain links TRBV27 with TRBJ2-7; D not certain. Germline values: CDR1 MNHEY, CDR2 SMNVEV (reference sequence). The germline V and J ends were trimmed by 4 bases and 4 bases, with 5 bases remaining between them. There are 11 residues in the CDR3. The CDR3 region has the DNA TGTGCCAGCAGTTCCTTTTACGAGCAGTACTTC. It yields the protein CASSSFYEQYF.

The J gene is TRBJ2-2, the V gene TRBV6-5, with 7 bases identical to TRBD2. Per the germline V gene, CDR1 is MNHEY and CDR2 is SVGAGI. J was trimmed by 3 bases and V by 11 bases; bases with no gene match: 9. CDR3 length equals 14 residues. The CDR3 DNA reads TGTGCCTCGAGGGAGGGGCCCTACACCGGGGAGCTGTTTTTT. Translating it yields CASREGPYTGELFF.

The V call is TRBV5-1, the J call TRBJ1-1; D is unclear. V was trimmed by 1 base and J by 1 base, leaving 5 bases between them. This CDR3 comprises 13 residues. From germline, CDR1 is SGHRS and CDR2 YFSETQ. The CDR3 coding sequence is TGCGCCAGCAGCTTGTCACAGAACACTGAAGCTTTCTTT. As protein: CASSLSQNTEAFF.

The rearrangement joins TRBV7-9 to TRBJ2-3; D is possibly TRBD2 (7 bases). CDR3 length: 18 residues. V was shortened by 5 bases and J by 0 bases, with 21 bases between the two germline ends. Per the germline V gene, CDR1 is SEHNR and CDR2 is FQNEAQ (reference sequence). The CDR3 DNA follows: TGTGCCAGCAGCCCTAGTGGGGGGCCGGGGGGAAGCACAGATACGCAGTATTTT. This codes for CASSPSGGPGGSTDTQYF. Complete variable domain (other parts from reference TRBV7-9 and TRBJ2-3): DTGVSQNPRHKITKRGQNVTFRCDPISEHNRLYWYRQTLGQGPEFLTYFQNEAQLEKSRLLSDRFSAERPKGSFSTLEIQRTEQGDSAMYLCASSPSGGPGGSTDTQYFGPGTRLTVL.

The chain has TRBV29-1 and TRBJ2-7; 11 bases are a match to TRBD2. Losses at the gene ends were 7 bases for V and 6 bases for J; bases not matched to a gene: 8. Germline V lookup: CDR1 SQVTM, CDR2 ANQGSEA. The CDR3 covers 13 residues. The CDR3 sequence is CSAVAGGISEQYF. The CDR3 nucleotides are TGCAGCGCTGTAGCGGGAGGGATAAGCGAGCAGTACTTC.

This chain uses TRBV15 with TRBJ2-7, with 7 bases matching TRBD1. The germline CDR1 and CDR2 sequences are LNHNV and YYDKDF (reference sequence). Trimming took 0 bases from V and 4 from J; bases not matched to a gene: 6. This CDR3 has 15 amino acids. Written as DNA, the CDR3 is TGTGCCACCAGCAGAGAAGGGACAGATTGGTACGAGCAGTACTTC. This translates into CATSREGTDWYEQYF.

Worth noting for this clone: Other DNA sequences from this sample encode an identical CDR3 as well. The chain has TRBV19 and TRBJ1-1, with D possibly TRBD1 on 6 matching bases. This CDR3 has 14 amino acids. Trimming took off 3 bases at V and 0 bases at J, with 8 bases between the two ends. CDR1 and CDR2 (germline): LNHDA, SQIVND (reference sequence). CDR3 in amino acids: CASSIGGLNTEAFF. CDR3 bases: TGTGCCAGTAGTATCGGGGGCTTGAACACTGAAGCTTTCTTT.

CDR3 residues: CASDHWTRETQYF. The CDR3 DNA sequence: TGTGCCAGCGACCACTGGACCCGAGAGACCCAGTACTTC. The gene calls are TRBV6-4 and TRBJ2-5; no firm D call. CDR3 length equals 13 residues. Trimming cost V 8 bases and J 4 bases, with 14 bases left between them. Per the germline V gene, CDR1 is MRHNA and CDR2 is SNTAGT.

The V and J genes are TRBV7-9 and TRBJ2-1, with 7 positions matching TRBD2. Germline assignment: CDR1 SEHNR and CDR2 FQNEAQ (reference sequence). The CDR3 is 12 residues long. V trimming: 3 bases; J trimming: 9 bases; junction bases outside the gene matches: 2. CDR3 nucleotides: TGTGCCAGCAGCTTCGCTAGCGGTGAGCAGTTCTTC. Translated, it gives CASSFASGEQFF.

The gene calls are TRBV28 and TRBJ2-2; 13 nucleotides line up with TRBD2. V gave up 4 bases and J gave up 1 base; unmatched junction bases: 6. This CDR3 has 18 amino acids. Germline V lookup: CDR1 MDHEN, CDR2 SYDVKM. The DNA for the CDR3 is TGTGCCAGCAGTTCCACCAGGACTAGCGGGAGGAACACCGGGGAGCTGTTTTTT. It codes for CASSSTRTSGRNTGELFF.

The chain uses TRBV11-2 and TRBJ2-7; D not resolved. This CDR3 contains 14 residues. The V gene's germline CDR1 is SGHAT and CDR2 FQNNGV. V was trimmed by 3 bases and J by 1 base, leaving 10 bases between them. As DNA, the CDR3 is TGTGCCAGCAGCTTTCCATCGATATCCTACGAGCAGTACTTC. It codes for CASSFPSISYEQYF.

The V and J genes are TRBV7-6 and TRBJ2-1, with TRBD2 matching 7 bases. The length of the CDR3 is 14 residues. V shed 3 bases, J shed 8 bases, and the junction held 7 bases outside the gene matches. Per germline, CDR1 SGHVS and CDR2 FNYEAQ. The DNA of the CDR3 is TGTGCCAGCAGCTTGTATGGGGGAGGGGATGAGCAGTTCTTC. As protein: CASSLYGGGDEQFF. Based on the CDR3 plus reference TRBV7-6 and TRBJ2-1, the full variable domain is GAGVSQSPRYKVTKRGQDVALRCDPISGHVSLYWYRQALGQGPEFLTYFNYEAQQDKSGLPNDRFSAERPEGSISTLTIQRTEQRDSAMYRCASSLYGGGDEQFFGPGTRLTVL.

This clone has a handful of counts. The rearrangement links TRBV6-5 to TRBJ2-1, with D perhaps TRBD2 (6 bases). The V end was cut by 9 bases, the J end by 4 bases, with 13 bases between. The germline CDR1 and CDR2 sequences are MNHEY and SVGAGI. This CDR3 contains 13 residues. CDR3 in amino acids: CASAASAYNEQFF. The CDR3 DNA sequence: TGTGCCAGTGCTGCTAGCGCTTACAATGAGCAGTTCTTC.

This clone showed up just once. This sequence joins TRBV4-2 and TRBJ1-5; unclear D gene. CDR1 and CDR2 (germline): LGHNA, YNFKEQ. The V and J ends lost 1 base and 2 bases respectively, with 9 bases between them. This CDR3 has 15 amino acids. Here the CDR3 reads CASSQGGMGNQPQHF. Written as DNA, the CDR3 is TGTGCCAGCAGCCAAGGAGGGATGGGCAATCAGCCCCAGCATTTT.